The T cell receptor (beta chain) under discussion was sequenced for a study of T cell changes during pregnancy in multiple sclerosis. Per the germline V gene, CDR1 is KGHSH and CDR2 is LQKENI. V dropped 5 bases and J dropped 5; count of bases not matched to a gene: 3. This CDR3 spans 13 amino acids. The repertoire was sequenced with immunoSEQ multiplex PCR; TCRdb's copy has only in-frame clones and lacks some. Altogether 35,000 to 45,000 clones are present, around nine tenths being singletons, with the ten largest covering 1.2%. By share, this clone ranks as medium-sized (0.01 to 0.1%). The material sequenced was peripheral blood, taken before pregnancy. The rearrangement uses TRBV18 and TRBJ1-1; 9 bases are shared with TRBD1. The source is a female donor with multiple sclerosis, enrolled in a pregnancy study. In DNA form, the CDR3 reads TGTGCCAGCTCAGCGACAGGGGGGACTGAAGCTTTCTTT. Protein product: CASSATGGTEAFF.